This T cell receptor beta chain was sequenced for a study of blood T cells in healthy people across ages (dated by TCRdb to the mid-2010s). Context from the whole study: In model experiments, roughly one uniquely barcoded TCR beta cDNA molecule per two T cells was captured by template switching. The study measured age-related changes in TCR beta repertoire diversity using deep sequencing normalized with unique cDNA molecular identifiers. Four age groups were formed from the donors: young (average approximately 15 years), middle-aged (around 37), aged (approximately 60) and long-lived (approximately 80). To avoid experimental bias, donors of different ages were distributed randomly across sequencing lanes. Two additional independent replicas of 1 million unique cDNA reads from the same blood draw were analyzed for two donors (one aged 18 to 30 and one aged 80 or older).

The full study reports these points: The percentage of naive T cells measured by flow cytometry correlated strongly with observed TCR beta diversity. Compared with the aged group, more naive CD4+ T cells, fewer expanded clones and increased TCR diversity were shown by the long-lived group, suggesting age selection. Conclusive comparison of naive and antigen-experienced compartments was prevented by the profiling of bulk unsorted PBMCs. As age increased, observed TCR beta diversity per million T cells dropped in a roughly linear way, and a significant reduction was already evident by age around 41. Total diversity estimates from one million sequenced T cells were considered lower bounds and underestimates. Because donor CMV infection status was unknown, age-related changes in expanded clonotypes were potentially confounded.

The method behind the library was 5' RACE. Sequencing relied on an Illumina HiSeq 2500. A second PCR of about 7 to 12 cycles was performed with a sample-barcoded 5' primer and a J-beta primer mix. A unique molecular identifier was introduced onto each TCR beta cDNA molecule by a template-switch 5' adaptor carrying 12 random nucleotides. Each sample yielded at least 2.5 million CDR3-containing paired-end reads. The Mint cDNA synthesis kit, primed by a TRBC-specific oligonucleotide, was used to synthesize first-strand cDNA from all RNA. After uracil-DNA glycosylase treatment, a first 18-cycle PCR used universal primers M1SS and BC2_uni_R on all cDNA. As for the authors' bioinformatics: For normalization, 1 million high-quality reads, each with a distinct molecular identifier, were randomly selected from each sample. Reads sharing molecular identifiers were discarded rather than binned into consensus sequences. MiTCR, set to a Q25 quality threshold and the strictest error-elimination algorithm, was used for CDR3 identification, clonotype clustering and error correction. A nonparametric unseen species model with Euler transformation was used to estimate a lower bound on total TCR beta diversity. TCRdb applied fastp at Q25 and MiXCR to the public reads, then kept only in-frame beta chains. One record per CDR3 amino acid sequence lists the most common genes and DNA. The V and J calls here are based on TCRdb, not the publication. Counted in this sample were 650,000 to 1,000,000 distinct CDR3 sequences; more than 35% of them appeared once. The ten largest make up approximately 18% of the sample.

Systemically healthy Caucasian individuals from Russia, 35 to 50 in total and aged about 6 to 90 years, were included as donors. About 9.6 milliliters of peripheral blood were collected from each donor into EDTA-treated Vacutainer tubes. Ficoll-Paque density-gradient centrifugation was used to isolate PBMCs, with at least 6 million obtained per sample. Trizol reagent was used to extract total RNA from the PBMCs, yielding at least 6 micrograms per sample. Naive CD45RAhigh/CD27high T cell percentages were measured by flow cytometry on a PBMC aliquot from every donor. In the case of this clonotype: It has no known antigen specificity. No quality values exist for individual bases; no much larger clone is one base distant.

V is pared back by 0 bases and J by 7 bases, with 11 bases lying between the germline termini. Spanning cysteine to phenylalanine, the CDR3 consists of 13 amino acids. Of the read, only the CDR3 DNA is kept; its 39 bases are in frame from base 1. The germline V gene supplies CDR1 SGDLS and CDR2 YYNGEE. The chain links TRBV9 with TRBJ2-7; the D gene cannot be named for sure. The specimen was blood. This receptor was taken from a man older than 75 in good health. The sequenced DNA is TGTGCCAGCAGCGTAGCGCTCAGTGGTGAGCAGTACTTC. It translates to CASSVALSGEQYF.